Following are 16 T cell receptor beta chains from one sample sequenced in a study of blood T cell repertoires in COVID-19. TCRdb keeps only in-frame clones here, not all; method: immunoSEQ multiplex PCR. The sample contains about 170,000 clones, around 89% of which appear only once. The source material was PBMCs or T cells enriched from blood (not recorded which). The source is a woman younger than 35 who had recovered from COVID-19.

This clone was counted a single time. This chain connects TRBV21-1 to TRBJ2-7; the table's D gene call, TRBD1, was not cross checked with the DNA. TRBV21-1 is listed as a pseudogene. There are 17 residues in the CDR3. The CDR3 DNA follows: TGTGCCAGCAGCACCCGGAGGACAGGAGATCTCTCCTACGAGCAGTACTTC. It yields the protein CASSTRRTGDLSYEQYF.

The V and J genes are TRBV3-1 (or the pseudogene TRBV3-2) and TRBJ1-3; perhaps TRBD1 as D (6 bases). Between the trimmed V and J ends, which lost 3 bases and 7 bases, there was a span of 16 bases. Germline assignment: CDR1 LGHDT and CDR2 YNNKEL (reference sequence). There are 15 residues in the CDR3. DNA for the CDR3: TGTGCCAGCAGCCAGACCGGAACAGGGATGAACACCATATATTTT. Its translation is CASSQTGTGMNTIYF.

A single count supports this clone. This chain connects TRBV7-3 to TRBJ2-3; D may be TRBD1 (6 bases). Trimming cost V 0 bases and J 5 bases, with 12 bases left between them. The length of the CDR3 is 15 residues. CDR1 is SGHTA and CDR2 is FQGTGA in the germline V gene. The CDR3: CASSLTGTLGDTQYF. CDR3 nucleotides: TGTGCCAGCAGCTTAACGGGGACATTGGGAGATACGCAGTATTTT. The entire variable domain, with the rest obtained from reference TRBV7-3 and TRBJ2-3, is as follows: GAGVSQTPSNKVTEKGKYVELRCDPISGHTALYWYRQSLGQGPEFLIYFQGTGAADDSGLPNDRFFAVRPEGSVSTLKIQRTERGDSAVYLCASSLTGTLGDTQYFGPGTRLTVL.

This clone has just a few counts. The V call is TRBV27, the J call TRBJ2-7; the match to TRBD2 covers 11 bases. The CDR3 extends over 14 amino acids. The V gene end was trimmed by 4 bases and the J gene end by 3 bases; junction bases not matched to a gene: 2. Germline V CDR1 and CDR2: MNHEY, SMNVEV (reference sequence). The CDR3 nucleotides read TGTGCCAGCAGTTCCGGGACTAGCGGCTACGAGCAGTACTTC. Translated, it gives CASSSGTSGYEQYF.

This clone appeared a few times. The chain couples TRBV28 to TRBJ1-5, with 8 positions matching TRBD1. V gave up 0 bases and J gave up 4 bases; unmatched junction bases: 5. There are 16 residues in the CDR3. The V gene's germline CDR1 is MDHEN and CDR2 SYDVKM. The CDR3 sequence is CASSLWDRDPNQPQHF. The CDR3 DNA sequence: TGTGCCAGCAGTTTATGGGACAGGGACCCTAATCAGCCCCAGCATTTT.

The gene calls are TRBV7-3 and TRBJ2-1; 10 bases are a match to TRBD1. This CDR3 contains 16 residues. With 5 bases clipped from V and 4 bases from J, the junction kept 8 bases outside the gene matches. Germline-derived CDR1 and CDR2 are SGHTA and FQGTGA. The CDR3 nucleotides are TGTGCCAGCAGCCCCTCCGGGGACAGGGGTTACAATGAGCAGTTCTTC. Translation: CASSPSGDRGYNEQFF.

The chain has TRBV28 and TRBJ2-3; the match to TRBD1 covers 9 bases. V gave up 5 bases and J gave up 2 bases; unmatched junction bases: 5. The CDR3 totals 15 residues. Germline CDR1 MDHEN, CDR2 SYDVKM. The CDR3 spells CASSRWDRDTDTQYF. The DNA for the CDR3 is TGTGCCAGCAGTCGATGGGACAGGGACACAGATACGCAGTATTTT.

The chain joins TRBV30 to TRBJ2-3, with D tentatively TRBD2 (6 bases). CDR1 is GTSNPN, CDR2 SVGIG, per germline (reference sequence). The CDR3 consists of 14 residues. V was trimmed by 5 bases and J by 2 bases, leaving 14 bases between them. CDR3 loop: CAWSASENTDTQYF. DNA of the CDR3: TGTGCCTGGTCAGCTAGCGAGAACACAGATACGCAGTATTTT.

The chain joins TRBV12-3 or TRBV12-4 to TRBJ2-7; weak D call: TRBD2 (6 bases). The CDR3 loop spans 13 amino acids. Deletions cut 6 bases from V and 5 bases from J, with 14 bases between. The CDR3 reads CASRKRAGDEQYF. The CDR3 coding sequence is TGTGCCAGCAGAAAGCGGGCAGGCGACGAGCAGTACTTC.

The chain employs TRBV30 and TRBJ1-3; D might be TRBD1 (5 bases). Trimming shortened V by 3 bases and J by 1 base, and 19 bases separated the two germline ends. This CDR3 has 17 amino acids. Per germline, CDR1 GTSNPN and CDR2 SVGIG (reference sequence). The CDR3 coding sequence is TGTGCCTGGAGCGCTATTTTTAGGGGCAAGTCTGGAAACACCATATATTTT. This translates into CAWSAIFRGKSGNTIYF. Full variable domain (outside the CDR3, taken from reference TRBV30 and TRBJ1-3): SQTIHQWPATLVQPVGSPLSLECTVEGTSNPNLYWYRQAAGRGLQLLFYSVGIGQISSEVPQNLSASRPQDRQFILSSKKLLLSDSGFYLCAWSAIFRGKSGNTIYFGEGSWLTVV.

The chain has TRBV5-5 and TRBJ2-2; D is ambiguous. CDR3 length: 14 residues. Trimming pared 4 bases from V and 7 bases from J, leaving 14 bases between. CDR1 and CDR2 from the germline V gene are SGHKS and YYEKEE (reference sequence). The CDR3 DNA reads TGTGCCAGCAGCCTACTACCCCTGGACGGGGAGCTGTTTTTT. It encodes CASSLLPLDGELFF.

The V gene is TRBV30, the J gene TRBJ1-6; the D gene is possibly TRBD1 (6 bases). CDR3 size: 15 residues. Deletions cut 5 bases from V and 0 bases from J, with 11 bases between. The germline gives CDR1 GTSNPN, CDR2 SVGIG (reference sequence). CDR3 nucleotide sequence: TGTGCCTGGTCTACAGGGAGCTCCTATAATTCACCCCTCCACTTT. Protein: CAWSTGSSYNSPLHF.

V gene TRBV3-1 (or the pseudogene TRBV3-2) combines with J gene TRBJ2-2, with D maybe TRBD2 (6 bases). V was shortened by 2 bases and J by 2 bases, with 15 bases between the two germline ends. The length of the CDR3 is 17 residues. Germline assignment: CDR1 LGHDT and CDR2 YNNKEL (reference sequence). The CDR3 DNA sequence: TGTGCCAGCAGCCAACCCGCCGGACTACGCAACACCGGGGAGCTGTTTTTT. It yields the protein CASSQPAGLRNTGELFF.

The chain joins TRBV7-8 to TRBJ2-7, with D perhaps matching TRBD2 (6 bases). The length of the CDR3 is 13 residues. V lost 3 bases and J lost 1, with 7 bases in between. Germline V gives CDR1 SGHVS, CDR2 FQNEAQ. The CDR3 here is CASSFRGSYEQYF. CDR3 nucleotide sequence: TGTGCCAGCAGCTTCCGGGGGTCCTACGAGCAGTACTTC. The full variable domain, rest sourced from reference TRBV7-8 and TRBJ2-7, is GAGVSQSPRYKVAKRGQDVALRCDPISGHVSLFWYQQALGQGPEFLTYFQNEAQLDKSGLPSDRFFAERPEGSVSTLKIQRTQQEDSAVYLCASSFRGSYEQYFGPGTRLTVT.

The rearrangement links TRBV4-3 to TRBJ2-7; 8 nucleotides line up with TRBD2. The germline gives CDR1 LGHNA, CDR2 YSLEER. CDR3 size: 15 residues. Unmatched junction bases numbered 7, after V lost 3 bases and J lost 3 bases. The CDR3 DNA sequence: TGCGCCAGCAGCCAGTCGCGGGCGGGAGGCTACGAGCAGTACTTC. Encoded protein: CASSQSRAGGYEQYF.

This clone was detected only a few times. The chain carries TRBV5-1 and TRBJ1-2, with 8 bases lining up with TRBD1. Germline trimming cut 4 bases from V and 3 bases from J; bases unmatched to any gene: 5. This CDR3 contains 14 residues. Germline lookup yields CDR1 SGHRS and CDR2 YFSETQ. In DNA, the CDR3 is TGCGCCAGCAGCGCCGGACAGGGCGACTATGGCTACACCTTC. This codes for CASSAGQGDYGYTF.